One and the same sample provided the 25 T cell receptor beta chains below, sequenced in a study of regulatory T cells in long-lasting Graves disease. Specified time point: newly diagnosed GD, antithyroid drugs for less than 3 months. There was RNA extracted from PBMCs, and the TCR library was made from it. Construction of TCR beta libraries relied on iRepertoire HTBI primers and on Arm-PCR targeting CDR3 regions. TCRdb passed the multiplex PCR reads through MiXCR, listing each CDR3 protein once. The sample includes about 470,000 distinct CDR3 sequences, around 14% of them seen just once. These data were also reused for a study on T cells in Graves' hyperthyroidism and ophthalmopathy.

The sequencing used peripheral blood mononuclear cells (PBMCs), collected at new diagnosis, from a patient treated with antithyroid drugs. Receptors originate from a woman aged 30 to 39 with Graves disease.

This clonotype showed up many times. One end of the junction does not line up with germline, which may come from a read error. The chain uses TRBV5-6 and TRBJ2-1, with 8 bases matching TRBD2. CDR3 size: 14 residues. Germline V gene data show CDR1 as SGHDT and CDR2 as YYEEEE. The CDR3: CASSPGGADNGQFF. The CDR3 nucleotides are TGTGCCAGCAGCCCGGGAGGGGCCGACAATGGGCAGTTCTTC.

This clonotype showed up just a few times. V usage is TRBV5-1 and J usage is TRBJ1-2, with D possibly matching TRBD1 (5 bases). Per germline, CDR1 SGHRS and CDR2 YFSETQ. The CDR3 totals 15 residues. Trimming removed 0 bases from V and 8 bases from J, with 17 bases in between. CDR3 coding DNA: TGCGCCAGCAGCTTGGCAGTCCCCCCAGGGTCCGGCTACACCTTC. Translating gives CASSLAVPPGSGYTF.

Comments on this clonotype: Compared with germline, one end of the junction differs, possibly owing to a read error. The chain recombines TRBV19 with TRBJ1-5; D is unclear. The CDR3 contains 15 residues. Germline assignment: CDR1 LNHDA and CDR2 SQIVND (reference sequence). The CDR3 loop is CATSPRAMSNQPQHF. CDR3 in DNA: TGTGCCACTAGTCCCCGGGCCATGAGCAATCAGCCCCAGCATTTT.

In this sample, this clonotype turned up many times. This chain links TRBV13 with TRBJ2-2; D may be TRBD1 or TRBD2 (5 bases each). The ends were cut back, 4 bases at V and 0 bases at J, with 9 bases in the middle. CDR1 PRHDT and CDR2 FYEKMQ come from the germline V gene (reference sequence). The CDR3 is made up of 15 amino acids. Written as DNA, the CDR3 is TGTGCCAGCAGCTCGGGACGCCCGAACACCGGGGAGCTGTTTTTT. Encoded protein: CASSSGRPNTGELFF.

The rearrangement uses TRBV6-1 and TRBJ1-6, with 8 bases aligning to TRBD1. Looked up from germline, CDR1 is MNHNS and CDR2 is SASEGT. The CDR3 sequence is 15 residues long. The J segment lost 10 bases and the V segment lost 7 bases, leaving 12 bases of the junction unmatched. The CDR3 loop is CASTGQTGVGSPLHF. In DNA form, the CDR3 reads TGTGCCAGCACTGGTCAGACAGGGGTTGGCTCACCCCTCCACTTT.

There are a few counts of this clonotype. V gene TRBV19 combines with J gene TRBJ2-2, with 10 bases matching TRBD2. CDR3 length equals 15 residues. In germline, CDR1 is LNHDA, CDR2 SQIVND (reference sequence). The V gene end was trimmed by 9 bases and the J gene end by 1 base; junction bases not matched to a gene: 5. The CDR3 loop reads CASLPSGRNTGELFF. In nucleotides, the CDR3 is TGTGCCAGCCTCCCTAGCGGGAGGAACACCGGGGAGCTGTTTTTT.

This clonotype has only a few counts. The chain carries TRBV19 and TRBJ2-3; D remains unclear. This CDR3 has 16 residues. Per the germline V gene, CDR1 is LNHDA and CDR2 is SQIVND (reference sequence). V shed 6 bases and J shed 0 bases, with 16 bases lying between them. CDR3 DNA sequence: TGTGCCAGTAGCTCCAAGAAAGGAGCGAGCACAGATACGCAGTATTTT. The encoded protein is CASSSKKGASTDTQYF.

The genes are TRBV20-1 and TRBJ2-1, with 11 positions matching TRBD1. CDR3 length: 15 amino acids. V shed 6 bases, J shed 8 bases, and the junction held 12 bases outside the gene matches. Germline V gene data show CDR1 as DFQATT and CDR2 as SNEGSKA (reference sequence). CDR3 residues: CSAPGTGGYLDEQFF. CDR3 nucleotide sequence: TGCAGTGCGCCCGGGACAGGGGGATACTTGGATGAGCAGTTCTTC.

This clonotype was seen a handful of times. This may be a read error: a much more frequent sequence differs by one nucleotide. The chain is built from TRBV2 and TRBJ2-3; D is tentatively TRBD1 or TRBD2 (5 bases each). Germline CDR1 SNHLY, CDR2 FYNNEI. This CDR3 has 15 residues. The V end was cut by 7 bases, the J end by 2 bases, with 16 bases between. The CDR3 is CASIYLRDLTDTQYF. The CDR3 DNA reads as TGTGCCAGCATCTACCTCAGGGACCTCACAGATACGCAGTATTTT.

The gene calls are TRBV24-1 and TRBJ2-7, with TRBD2 as a possible D gene (6 bases). The CDR3 sequence is 13 residues long. Germline V gene lookup returns CDR1 KGHDR and CDR2 SFDVKD. Trimming took off 4 bases at V and 5 bases at J, with 11 bases between the two ends. CDR3 nucleotides: TGTGCCACCAGTGAGGGGGGAGTCCACGAGCAGTACTTC. This encodes CATSEGGVHEQYF.

The chain carries TRBV7-6 and TRBJ2-1; 12 positions match TRBD2. In germline, CDR1 is SGHVS, CDR2 FNYEAQ. V lost 2 bases, J lost 5 bases, and 7 bases stayed unmatched. The CDR3 is made up of 17 amino acids. The CDR3 here is CASSLLTSGSTHNEQFF. The CDR3 nucleotides are TGTGCCAGCAGCTTATTGACTAGCGGGAGTACTCACAATGAGCAGTTCTTC.

V is TRBV30 and J is TRBJ2-1; 10 nucleotides line up with TRBD2. Germline V gene sequence: CDR1 GTSNPN, CDR2 SVGIG (reference sequence). The CDR3 length is 15 residues. The V and J ends lost 0 bases and 10 bases, in that order; junction bases with no gene match: 9. The DNA of the CDR3 is TGTGCCTGGAGTGTACTAGGGACTAGCGCGAGGGAGCAGTTCTTC. Amino acid sequence: CAWSVLGTSAREQFF.

V is TRBV9 and J is TRBJ1-2; no clear D gene. The ends were cut back, 3 bases at V and 5 bases at J, with 5 bases in the middle. The CDR3 extends over 11 amino acids. Germline-derived CDR1 and CDR2 are SGDLS and YYNGEE. CDR3 bases: TGTGCCAGCAGCGGAAGATATGGCTACACCTTC. Its translation is CASSGRYGYTF.

This clonotype occurred many times. The DNA of the CDR3 is TGTGCCAGCGCCCGGACAGGCAACTACGAGCAGTACTTC. Translation gives CASARTGNYEQYF. This sequence joins TRBV27 and TRBJ2-7, with 7 bases identical to TRBD1. V was clipped by 8 bases and J by 3 bases; unmatched bases: 7. Germline V gene data show CDR1 as MNHEY and CDR2 as SMNVEV (reference sequence). The CDR3 loop spans 13 amino acids.

This clonotype appeared many times. The gene calls are TRBV12-3 or TRBV12-4 and TRBJ2-4; D is perhaps TRBD1 (6 bases). CDR3 length: 16 residues. Trimming cost V 6 bases and J 0 bases, with 15 bases left between them. This CDR3 is CASSPGTTVAKNIQYF. As DNA, the CDR3 is TGTGCCAGCAGCCCAGGGACAACCGTAGCCAAAAACATTCAGTACTTC.

This rearrangement joins TRBV20-1 to TRBJ2-3, with 8 bases that match TRBD2. This CDR3 is 17 amino acids long. V trimming: 5 bases; J trimming: 0 bases; junction bases outside the gene matches: 13. The germline gives CDR1 DFQATT, CDR2 SNEGSKA (reference sequence). CDR3 DNA: TGCAGTGCTGGGGCAATAGCGGGGTTTTTTAGCACAGATACGCAGTATTTT. This sequence encodes CSAGAIAGFFSTDTQYF.

The table lists this clonotype with a few counts. The chain joins TRBV27 to TRBJ2-2; tentative D call: TRBD1 (5 bases). CDR1 and CDR2 (germline): MNHEY, SMNVEV (reference sequence). The length of the CDR3 is 16 residues. V lost 5 bases, J lost 0 bases, and 13 bases lay in between. The CDR3 loop reads CASSDPTATNTGELFF. CDR3 in DNA: TGTGCCAGCAGTGACCCGACAGCTACGAACACCGGGGAGCTGTTTTTT.

V and J are TRBV4-1 and TRBJ2-7; possibly TRBD1 for D (6 bases). Trimming shortened V by 2 bases and J by 5 bases, and 10 bases separated the two germline ends. Germline V gene sequence: CDR1 MGHRA, CDR2 YSYEKL. CDR3 length equals 13 residues. In DNA, the CDR3 is TGCGCCAGCAGCCAATTACAGGGTAACGAGCAGTACTTC. It yields the protein CASSQLQGNEQYF.

Only a few counts were recorded for this clonotype. The chain carries TRBV11-1 and TRBJ2-3; 7 bases line up with TRBD2. The length of the CDR3 is 15 residues. Trimming took 6 bases from V and 2 from J; bases not matched to a gene: 8. Germline loops: CDR1 SGHAT, CDR2 FQDESV (reference sequence). For the CDR3, the DNA is TGTGCCAGCAGGGATACTAGCGCGAACACAGATACGCAGTATTTT. Amino acid sequence: CASRDTSANTDTQYF. Full variable domain (remainder filled in from reference TRBV11-1 and TRBJ2-3): EAEVAQSPRYKITEKSQAVAFWCDPISGHATLYWYRQILGQGPELLVQFQDESVVDDSQLPKDRFSAERLKGVDSTLKIQPAELGDSAMYLCASRDTSANTDTQYFGPGTRLTVL.

This chain connects TRBV29-1 to TRBJ2-3; 11 nucleotides match TRBD1. The germline V gene has CDR1 SQVTM and CDR2 ANQGSEA. The CDR3 loop spans 14 amino acids. J gave up 5 bases and V 6 bases, and 7 bases lay outside the gene matches. CDR3 protein: CSVGQGANVDTQYF. DNA for the CDR3: TGCAGCGTCGGACAGGGGGCGAATGTAGATACGCAGTATTTT.

This clonotype has a count of ten or more. The genes are TRBV7-2 and TRBJ1-3; no reliable D call. Trimming pared 7 bases from V and 2 bases from J, leaving 15 bases between. The germline CDR1 and CDR2 sequences are SGHTA and FQGNSA. The CDR3 has 15 residues. The CDR3 loop is CASTQAALAGNTIYF. The CDR3 nucleotides read TGTGCCAGCACCCAGGCAGCCCTAGCTGGAAACACCATATATTTT.

In this sample, this clonotype turned up many times. The V and J genes are TRBV11-2 and TRBJ2-7; tentative D call: TRBD2 (5 bases). V was trimmed by 1 base and J by 4 bases, leaving 14 bases between them. This CDR3 region has 15 residues. CDR1 and CDR2 from the germline V gene are SGHAT and FQNNGV. This CDR3 is CASSLGLSPGYEQYF. CDR3 bases: TGTGCCAGCAGCTTAGGGCTGAGCCCGGGGTACGAGCAGTACTTC.

V usage is TRBV19 and J usage is TRBJ1-5; TRBD1 agrees at 9 bases. The CDR3 length is 18 residues. After removal of 1 base from V and 6 bases from J, the junction contained 13 bases not matched to a gene. CDR1 is LNHDA and CDR2 is SQIVND in the germline V gene (reference sequence). CDR3 DNA: TGTGCCAGTAGTATAGGTCTGGTCCGGGGACAGGGTGCTCAGCCCCAGCATTTT. Amino acids: CASSIGLVRGQGAQPQHF.

The sample holds a few counts of this clonotype. The CDR3 protein is CAWIPQPPGLLNTEAFF. The CDR3 DNA reads TGTGCCTGGATTCCTCAACCACCGGGACTGCTGAACACTGAAGCTTTCTTT. The V and J genes are TRBV30 and TRBJ1-1; D possibly corresponds to TRBD1 (5 bases). Trimming removed 4 bases at V and 0 bases at J, with 21 bases between. Germline assignment: CDR1 GTSNPN and CDR2 SVGIG (reference sequence). The CDR3 loop spans 17 amino acids.

This clonotype was counted at least ten times. The V and J genes are TRBV6-1 and TRBJ1-1; the D is unclear. V was trimmed by 6 bases and J by 7 bases, leaving 6 bases between them. The germline V gene has CDR1 MNHNS and CDR2 SASEGT. This CDR3 is 10 amino acids long. This CDR3 is CASRVGEAFF. The CDR3 DNA reads as TGTGCCAGCAGGGTGGGTGAAGCTTTCTTT.